The rows below give T cell receptor beta chains drawn from one sample of a study of human T cells and chemical hapten exposure. TCRdb recomputed calls from the RACE reads with MiXCR, one row per CDR3 protein. Of about 340,000 distinct CDR3 sequences in the sample, under 8% were seen once. The specimen comprised whole blood, sampled in connection with sensitization to the hapten diphenylcyclopropenone (DPC). The receptors stem from a woman aged 18-29 years with alopecia areata. Some clones in this sample may be carry-over from other donors' samples. Each CDR3 is given with its conserved first and last residue. Fields, in order: J gene, D gene, clone size, V gene, CDR3 DNA, CDR3 protein. The D gene is left open where the match is weak. For some rows the clone size is stated as once, few or many, or as a class when expanded; others skip it.

>TRBJ1-3|.|many|TRBV14
TGTGCCAGCAGCCCACCGGGGCTAATAGGAAACACCATATATTTT
CASSPPGLIGNTIYF
>TRBJ2-3|.|many|TRBV9
TGTGCCAGCAGCCTTAGACGCACAGATACGCAGTATTTT
CASSLRRTDTQYF
>TRBJ2-7|TRBD2|few|TRBV7-2
TGTGCCAGCAGCCGAACTAGCGGACTCACCTCCTACGAGCAGTACTTC
CASSRTSGLTSYEQYF
>TRBJ2-3|TRBD2|.|TRBV7-2
TGTGTCAGCAGCCCGGGACTAGCGACAGATACGCAGTATTTT
CVSSPGLATDTQYF
>TRBJ1-5|.|.|TRBV20-1
TGCAGTGCTAGAGACCAGGAGGGAGATCAGCCCCAGCATTTT
CSARDQEGDQPQHF
>TRBJ1-1|TRBD1|.|TRBV18
TGTGCCAGCTCACACAGGGGGCAGGGCACTGAAGCTTTCTTT
CASSHRGQGTEAFF
>TRBJ1-6|TRBD1|few|TRBV6-2/TRBV6-3
TGTGCCAGCAGTACCCGGGACAGAACCACTTATGGGTTCTCGGAGTATAATTCACCCCTCCACTTT
CASSTRDRTTYGFSEYNSPLHF
>TRBJ1-1|.|many|TRBV28
TGTGCCAGCAGTTTCCTCCGTTGGAGATTGACTGAAGCTTTCTTT
CASSFLRWRLTEAFF
>TRBJ1-1|.|.|TRBV4-3
TGCGCCAGCAGCCTAAAGACCGGAATCTCGACTGAAGCTTTCTTT
CASSLKTGISTEAFF
>TRBJ2-7|.|many|TRBV7-6
TGTGCCAGCAGCTTCGGGAACCAGTACGAGCAGTACTTC
CASSFGNQYEQYF
>TRBJ2-2|.|.|TRBV29-1
TGCAGCGTTGAACTACGGGGGACCCGAACCGGGGAGCTGTTTTTT
CSVELRGTRTGELFF
>TRBJ2-1|TRBD2|many|TRBV7-3
TGTGCCAGCAGCCCGGGTAGCGGGGGGGCGCAGGAGCAGTTCTTC
CASSPGSGGAQEQFF
>TRBJ2-7|.|many|TRBV2
TGTGCCAGCAGTGATCAGAACTACGAGCAGTACTTC
CASSDQNYEQYF
>TRBJ2-7|.|many|TRBV4-2
TGTGCCAGCAGCCAAGATGACAGTAGGGGCTCCTACGAGCAGTACTTC
CASSQDDSRGSYEQYF
>TRBJ2-3|TRBD2|many|TRBV28
TGTGCCAGCAGTCAGACTAGCCGTACGCAGTATTTT
CASSQTSRTQYF
>TRBJ2-3|TRBD2|.|TRBV4-3
TGCGCCAGCAGCTCGGAACTAGCGGGGTCCACAGATACGCAGTATTTT
CASSSELAGSTDTQYF
>TRBJ2-5|.|.|TRBV28
TGTGCCAGCAGCCCAGGACAGGCGGGGGAGACCCAGTACTTC
CASSPGQAGETQYF
>TRBJ2-3|.|many|TRBV7-2
TGTGCCAGCAGCTTAGTGCGGTCCCCCACAGATACGCAGTATTTT
CASSLVRSPTDTQYF
>TRBJ2-3|.|.|TRBV9
TGTGCCAGCAGCGTAGAAGGGGGGCCCCTAGATACGCAGTATTTT
CASSVEGGPLDTQYF
>TRBJ2-3|.|.|TRBV6-5
TGTGCCAGCAGTTACACTCGCACAGATACGCAGTATTTT
CASSYTRTDTQYF
>TRBJ2-5|TRBD2|many|TRBV15
TGTGCCACCAGCACTGGACTAGCGGGGGTCCAAGAGACCCAGTACTTC
CATSTGLAGVQETQYF
>TRBJ2-7|TRBD2|.|TRBV6-6
TGTGCCAGCAGTTCAGCGGGGGGGCGGAACTACGAGCAGTACTTC
CASSSAGGRNYEQYF
>TRBJ2-2|TRBD2|.|TRBV27
TGTGCCAGCAGTTTAGGCACTAGCGGATTTTACACCGGGGAGCTGTTTTTT
CASSLGTSGFYTGELFF
>TRBJ1-2|TRBD1|few|TRBV27
TGTGCCAGCAGTTTATTTCAGGGGGCGAGCGGCTACACCTTC
CASSLFQGASGYTF
>TRBJ2-5|.|many|TRBV4-3
TGCGCCAGCAGCCAAGGGGTAACGACGGGGGAAGAGACCCAGTACTTC
CASSQGVTTGEETQYF
>TRBJ1-4|.|.|TRBV7-6
TGTGCCAGCAGCCAACCCCCCCGGGGGCGCGGGGAAAAACTGTTTTTT
CASSQPPRGRGEKLFF
>TRBJ2-7|TRBD1|many|TRBV6-1
TGTGCCAGCAGTGTAGGGGACAGGTACGAGCAGTACTTC
CASSVGDRYEQYF
>TRBJ1-5|.|few|TRBV18
TGTGCCAGCTCACCAGGGACGAAAGTGGACCATCAGCCCCAGCATTTT
CASSPGTKVDHQPQHF
>TRBJ2-7|TRBD2|few|TRBV4-1
TGCGCCAGCAGCCAAGATCTACTAGCGGGGGGGCCCCACGAGCAGTACTTC
CASSQDLLAGGPHEQYF
>TRBJ2-3|TRBD2|many|TRBV29-1
TGCAGCGTTGAGTTTAGCGGGGGGTGGATGGATACGCAGTATTTT
CSVEFSGGWMDTQYF
>TRBJ1-1|.|many|TRBV6-6
TGTGCCAGCATCCAGCCGACTGAAGCTTTCTTT
CASIQPTEAFF
>TRBJ1-1|TRBD1|many|TRBV5-1
TGCGCCAGCAGCTTGACCGGGACAGGCCAATGGGGGGTGAACACTGAAGCTTTCTTT
CASSLTGTGQWGVNTEAFF
>TRBJ1-1|.|.|TRBV21-1
TGTGCCAGCAGCAAAGAAAAGACAGGGGCTAAATGTACAGGGGCTTTCTTT
CASSKEKTGAKCTGAFF
>TRBJ1-1|.|few|TRBV29-1
TGCAGCGTCATCTCCAGGGAAAAGAACACTGAAGCTTTCTTT
CSVISREKNTEAFF
>TRBJ2-7|TRBD1|few|TRBV7-9
TGTGCCAGCAGCCAGAGGCTAGGGACAGCTCCCTACGAGCAGTACTTC
CASSQRLGTAPYEQYF
>TRBJ1-6|.|few|TRBV11-2
TGTGCCAGCCGAACCAACTATAATTCACCCCTCCACTTT
CASRTNYNSPLHF
>TRBJ1-1|.|.|TRBV12-3/TRBV12-4
TGTGCCAGCAGTCTCAGGGGAGGTCGGCTGATCCCTATGAACACTGAAGCTTTCTTT
CASSLRGGRLIPMNTEAFF
>TRBJ2-3|TRBD2|few|TRBV6-6
TGTGCCAGCGGACTAGCGGTAATCACAGATACGCAGTATTTT
CASGLAVITDTQYF
>TRBJ2-5|TRBD2|many|TRBV11-3
TGTGCCAGCAGCAATCCGACTAGCGGGGGCCAAGAGACCCAGTACTTC
CASSNPTSGGQETQYF
>TRBJ2-2|TRBD1|many|TRBV3-1
TGTGCCAGCAGCCAGCCCTCACCGGGACAGGGGGCCCGGACCGGGGAGCTGTTTTTT
CASSQPSPGQGARTGELFF
>TRBJ2-2|.|few|TRBV27
TGTGCCAGCAGTCGACCGGGCCAAAACACCGGGGAGCTGTTTTTT
CASSRPGQNTGELFF
>TRBJ2-5|.|many|TRBV6-2/TRBV6-3
TGTGCCAGCTTTGCGAGTCCGGAGACCCAGTACTTC
CASFASPETQYF
>TRBJ2-3|.|few|TRBV27
TGTGCCAGCAGTCCCCGCAGGACTAGCACAGATACGCAGTATTTT
CASSPRRTSTDTQYF
>TRBJ2-2|TRBD1|.|TRBV14
TGTGCCAGCAGACCGGGACAGGGAAAGGCTAACACCGGGGAGCTGTTTTTT
CASRPGQGKANTGELFF
>TRBJ1-1|TRBD1|.|TRBV30
TGTGCCTGGAGTGTAAGACAGGGGGCCATGGCTTTCTTT
CAWSVRQGAMAFF
>TRBJ2-4|TRBD1|few|TRBV7-9
TGTGCCAGTGCCGGACAGGGGGCAAACATTCAGTACTTC
CASAGQGANIQYF
>TRBJ1-6|.|.|TRBV10-3
TGTGCCATCAGGGGGGAAGTAGGAAATTCACCCCTCCACTTT
CAIRGEVGNSPLHF
>TRBJ2-3|.|.|TRBV7-2
TGTGCCAGCAGGCCCGGGCTCGCTAGCACAGATACGCAGTATTTT
CASRPGLASTDTQYF
>TRBJ2-3|.|many|TRBV15
TGTGCCACCAGCAGAGTGACTAGCACAGATACGCAGTATTTT
CATSRVTSTDTQYF
>TRBJ2-3|.|many|TRBV18
TGTGCCAGCTCACCACCTGAAGGGGGGGCCGCCGATACGCAGTATTTT
CASSPPEGGAADTQYF
>TRBJ1-1|TRBD1|few|TRBV4-1
TGCGCCAGCAGCCCAACGACAGGGGGCACTGAAGCTTTCTTT
CASSPTTGGTEAFF
>TRBJ2-6|.|many|TRBV27
TGTGCCAGCAGTTTTACGGCAGGGGCCCTCTCTGGGGCCAACGTCCTGACTTTC
CASSFTAGALSGANVLTF
>TRBJ2-5|TRBD1|.|TRBV6-5
TGTGCCAGCTGCTCCCCGGGACAGGGGGAGACCCAGTACTTC
CASCSPGQGETQYF
>TRBJ1-5|.|.|TRBV18
TGTGCCAGCTCGTCGGCGGGGGAAGCGCCCCAGCATTTT
CASSSAGEAPQHF
>TRBJ2-1|TRBD1|many|TRBV24-1
TGTGCCACCGGACAGGGATTTAAGCAGTTCTTC
CATGQGFKQFF
>TRBJ2-3|.|many|TRBV4-3
TGCGCCAGCAGCCTATGGACTGGCACAGATACGCAGTATTTT
CASSLWTGTDTQYF
>TRBJ2-4|TRBD1|many|TRBV12-3/TRBV12-4
TGTGCCAGCAGTTTACAGGGGGCAAACATTCAGTACTTC
CASSLQGANIQYF
>TRBJ1-1|.|.|TRBV12-3/TRBV12-4
TGTGCCAGCAGTTTGTATTCAGGGACTGAAGCTTTCTTT
CASSLYSGTEAFF
>TRBJ2-1|.|.|TRBV10-3
TGTGCCATCAGTAACCAAAACAATGAGCAGTTCTTC
CAISNQNNEQFF
>TRBJ2-2|.|many|TRBV5-1
TGCGCCAGCAGCTTGGAAGGGGGCACCGGGGAGCTGTTTTTT
CASSLEGGTGELFF